One sample yielded the 5 T cell receptor beta chains listed below, sequenced in a study of shared clonotypes between healthy human individuals. Profiling relied on immunoSEQ multiplex PCR, and the TCRdb table lists in-frame clones only, not all of them. The table lists 1,100,000 or so clones, more than 75% of them singletons. The sequenced sample consisted of memory CD4+ T cells from PBMCs. The subset was: CD45RA-negative fraction. Every receptor here comes from a man younger than 30 in good health. Some clones in this sample may be carry-over from other donors' samples.

J is TRBJ2-3 and V is TRBV18; no clear D. Germline loops: CDR1 KGHSH, CDR2 LQKENI. The CDR3 runs 13 residues. Trimming pared 2 bases from V and 1 base from J, leaving 4 bases between. The CDR3 region has the DNA TGTGCCAGCTCACCAAGCGGCACAGATACGCAGTATTTT. Translated: CASSPSGTDTQYF.

V usage is TRBV28 and J usage is TRBJ1-5; D remains unclear. Germline V gene lookup returns CDR1 MDHEN and CDR2 SYDVKM. CDR3 length equals 18 residues. V was pared by 2 bases and J by 7 bases, with 24 bases between. The CDR3 sequence is CASSLGLRRLSAAQPQHF. CDR3 bases: TGTGCCAGCAGTTTAGGACTTCGCCGGTTATCGGCGGCCCAGCCCCAGCATTTT.

Worth noting for this clone: This sample also contains other DNA sequences that code for the same CDR3. V is TRBV11-2 and J is TRBJ1-2; D may be TRBD1 (5 bases). The CDR3 is 12 amino acids. From germline, CDR1 is SGHAT and CDR2 FQNNGV. V lost 1 base to trimming and J lost 6 bases, with 6 bases between them. This CDR3 is CASSLAGNGYTF. The CDR3 nucleotides are TGTGCCAGCAGCTTAGCAGGGAATGGCTACACCTTC.

V usage is TRBV5-1 and J usage is TRBJ1-1; 7 nucleotides line up with TRBD1. This CDR3 contains 17 residues. Looked up from germline, CDR1 is SGHRS and CDR2 is YFSETQ. The V and J ends lost 1 base and 0 bases, in that order; junction bases with no gene match: 9. The CDR3 protein is CASSLPPRQGMNTEAFF. CDR3 in DNA: TGCGCCAGCAGCTTGCCCCCCCGACAGGGAATGAACACTGAAGCTTTCTTT.

The CDR3, as DNA: TGTGCCAGCAGCTTAGGGCTACAAACGTACAATGAGCAGTTCTTC. Amino acid sequence: CASSLGLQTYNEQFF. The V gene is TRBV11-3, the J gene TRBJ2-1; D gene unclear. Germline lookup yields CDR1 SGHNT and CDR2 YENEEA. The CDR3 runs to 15 residues. Deletions cut 1 base from V and 4 bases from J, with 11 bases between.